This record looks at one TCR beta chain sequence and its context. Its antigen is still unknown. These data come from a study of T cell repertoires in cytomegalovirus infection. Background on the study: Signatures in public TCR beta sequences pointed to both CMV infection and matching HLA type.

TCRdb fed the reads into MiXCR, producing one record per CDR3 protein. The repertoire holds roughly 130,000 distinct CDR3 sequences, approximately 24% seen once, with roughly 35% in the top ten. The V end lost 6 bases, the J end lost 8 bases, and 19 bases lay between the germline ends. This CDR3 spans 15 amino acids. Per the germline V gene, CDR1 is SNHLY and CDR2 is FYNNEI. This receptor was obtained from a human donor in good health (CMV status not recorded). Some clones in this sample may be carry-over from other donors' samples. Sequencing was carried out using PBMCs, sequenced either directly or after in vitro stimulation (not recorded which). The chain couples TRBV2 to TRBJ2-2; a possible D gene is TRBD2 (6 bases). The CDR3 is CASSGLPQTTGELFF. CDR3 bases: TGTGCCAGCAGCGGACTACCTCAGACGACAGGGGAGCTGTTTTTT. The whole variable domain, remainder taken from reference TRBV2 and TRBJ2-2, is EPEVTQTPSHQVTQMGQEVILRCVPISNHLYFYWYRQILGQKVEFLVSFYNNEISEKSEIFDDQFSVERPDGSNFTLKIRSTKLEDSAMYFCASSGLPQTTGELFFGEGSRLTVL.